These 21 T cell receptor beta chains were sequenced from one sample in a study of post-analysis software for immune sequencing data. Study results and caveats: Roughly five TRBV segments, including TRBV5-6, TRBV5-1 and TRBV20-1, were more frequent in patients than controls.

These receptors have no identified antigens. Prepared TCR beta cDNA libraries contained unique molecular identifiers. Using its own MiXCR run on the PCR reads, TCRdb lists one record per CDR3 protein. The sample lists a few hundred thousand distinct CDR3 sequences; approximately 46% were seen once. The specimen sequenced was blood. The receptor set was obtained from a girl aged 10-17 years with multiple sclerosis.

Worth noting for this clonotype: One junction end disagrees with the germline gene, perhaps due to a read error. This chain uses TRBV20-1 with TRBJ1-6; D is perhaps TRBD1 (6 bases). CDR1 is DFQATT and CDR2 is SNEGSKA in the germline V gene (reference sequence). This CDR3 contains 15 residues. DNA for the CDR3: TGCAGTGCTAGTCCCGGGGGCGCCTATAATTCACCCCCCCACTTT. Its translation: CSASPGGAYNSPPHF.

This clonotype was found a few times. V usage is TRBV3-1 and J usage is TRBJ2-4; weak D call: TRBD2 (7 bases). CDR3 length: 17 residues. The germline CDR1 and CDR2 sequences are LGHDT and YNNKEL (reference sequence). V was clipped by 3 bases and J by 1 base, with 16 bases between them. Here the CDR3 DNA reads TGTGCCAGCAGCCAGGATGGGGGGGCCGGGGCCAAAAACATTCAGTACTTC. Its protein product is CASSQDGGAGAKNIQYF.

This clonotype turned up a few times. V is TRBV6-5 and J is TRBJ1-1; TRBD1 is a possible D gene (5 bases). The germline V gene has CDR1 MNHEY and CDR2 SVGAGI. This CDR3 comprises 11 residues. Trimming took off 4 bases at V and 5 bases at J, with 5 bases between the two ends. The CDR3 nucleotides are TGTGCCAGCAGTTCAGGGACTGAAGCTTTCTTT. It encodes CASSSGTEAFF.

This clonotype has more than one count but fewer than ten. The chain carries TRBV7-2 and TRBJ2-3; possibly TRBD1 for D (6 bases). V dropped 3 bases and J dropped 6 bases, with 16 bases sitting between them. Germline assignment: CDR1 SGHTA and CDR2 FQGNSA. This CDR3 spans 15 amino acids. CDR3 loop: CASSFTGTTGDTQYF. The CDR3 DNA follows: TGTGCCAGCAGCTTCACCGGGACCACAGGGGATACGCAGTATTTT.

This clonotype was seen more than once but under ten times. J is TRBJ2-3 and V is TRBV20-1; a weak D match, TRBD2 (6 bases). V lost 4 bases, J lost 3 bases, and 14 bases lay in between. This CDR3 contains 14 residues. The germline CDR1 and CDR2 sequences are DFQATT and SNEGSKA (reference sequence). CDR3 region: CSAMVSGRTDTQYF. The DNA of the CDR3 is TGCAGTGCTATGGTTAGCGGCCGGACAGATACGCAGTATTTT.

A few counts support this clonotype. The chain has TRBV20-1 and TRBJ2-7; D is perhaps TRBD1 (5 bases). V was clipped by 1 base and J by 0 bases, with 10 bases between them. The CDR3 loop spans 14 amino acids. Germline-derived CDR1 and CDR2 are DFQATT and SNEGSKA (reference sequence). The CDR3 here is CSARVYRTSYEQYF. The CDR3 DNA is TGCAGTGCTAGAGTATACAGGACCTCCTACGAGCAGTACTTC.

The CDR3 protein is CSVKRGLAHPRDTDTQYF. In DNA form, the CDR3 reads TGCAGCGTCAAGAGGGGACTAGCGCATCCCCGGGACACAGATACGCAGTATTTT. The gene calls are TRBV29-1 and TRBJ2-3, with TRBD2 matching 10 bases. This CDR3 region has 18 residues. J lost 2 bases, V lost 6 bases, and 17 bases had no gene match. Germline V lookup: CDR1 SQVTM, CDR2 ANQGSEA.

This clonotype turned up a few times. The chain combines TRBV20-1 with TRBJ2-1, with 9 bases matching TRBD2. The CDR3 sequence is 14 residues long. Germline CDR1 reads DFQATT; CDR2 reads SNEGSKA (reference sequence). With 5 bases clipped from V and 4 bases from J, the junction kept 6 bases outside the gene matches. The CDR3 coding sequence is TGCAGTGCTGGGGCTAGCGGGGAGTACAATGAGCAGTTCTTC. Amino acids: CSAGASGEYNEQFF.

This clonotype has a handful of counts. The gene calls are TRBV7-2 and TRBJ2-5; D remains unclear. The DNA end is more similar to TRBJ2-7, so the J call may be wrong. The CDR3 spans 14 residues. Germline values: CDR1 SGHTA, CDR2 FQGNSA. CDR3: CASRLGHHGDEQYF. The DNA of the CDR3 is TGTGCCAGCAGGCTAGGGCACCATGGGGACGAGCAGTACTTC.

The chain combines TRBV3-1 with TRBJ2-7; 14 bases match TRBD2. The CDR3 consists of 18 residues. Germline V gene data show CDR1 as LGHDT and CDR2 as YNNKEL (reference sequence). With V trimmed by 3 bases and J by 6 bases, 13 bases remained unmatched. DNA of the CDR3: TGTGCCAGCAGCCACACGGGACTAGCGGGAGAGATAACTGTCGAGCAGTACTTC. Amino acid sequence: CASSHTGLAGEITVEQYF.

The chain carries TRBV11-2 and TRBJ2-1; 10 nucleotides match TRBD2. Germline CDR1 SGHAT, CDR2 FQNNGV. Germline trimming cut 4 bases from V and 7 bases from J; bases unmatched to any gene: 10. This CDR3 is 16 amino acids long. The CDR3 DNA follows: TGTGCCAGCAGCTCGAGGACTAGCGGTGGTGGGAATGAGCAGTTCTTC. Translating gives CASSSRTSGGGNEQFF.

The rearrangement joins TRBV27 to TRBJ1-2; the match to TRBD1 covers 9 bases. V lost 6 bases to trimming and J lost 4 bases; unmatched junction nucleotides: 12. Germline V CDR1 and CDR2: MNHEY, SMNVEV (reference sequence). The CDR3 has 16 residues. This chain's CDR3 is CASSLQGAGYSYGYTF. CDR3 nucleotide sequence: TGTGCCAGCAGCCTACAGGGGGCGGGTTATAGCTATGGCTACACCTTC.

The gene calls are TRBV15 and TRBJ2-1, with D perhaps matching TRBD2 (5 bases). The CDR3 consists of 16 residues. The germline gives CDR1 LNHNV, CDR2 YYDKDF (reference sequence). Trimming left V 1 base short and J 6 bases short, with 16 bases between. CDR3 amino acids: CATSRGTNIRGNEQFF. CDR3 sequence (DNA): TGTGCCACCAGCAGAGGGACCAACATTCGGGGCAATGAGCAGTTCTTC.

The V call is TRBV12-3 or TRBV12-4, the J call TRBJ2-1; 10 nucleotides align to TRBD2. CDR3 length equals 13 residues. After removal of 6 bases from V and 8 bases from J, the junction contained 4 bases not matched to a gene. The CDR3 here is CASSPSGSYEQFF. DNA of the CDR3: TGTGCCAGCAGCCCTAGCGGGAGCTATGAGCAGTTCTTC.

The V call is TRBV5-1, the J call TRBJ2-3, with TRBD1 identical over 10 bases. The CDR3 sequence is 15 residues long. J lost 10 bases, V lost 0 bases, and 8 bases had no gene match. Germline loops: CDR1 SGHRS, CDR2 YFSETQ. The CDR3 coding sequence is TGCGCCAGCAGCTTGGACGGGACAGGGGTCGACGCGCAGTATTTT. The encoded protein is CASSLDGTGVDAQYF.

The J gene is TRBJ2-1, the V gene TRBV7-9; D not certain. The CDR3 consists of 11 residues. Germline values: CDR1 SEHNR, CDR2 FQNEAQ (reference sequence). The V end lost 2 bases, the J end lost 10 bases, and 6 bases lay between the germline ends. The CDR3: CASSLNTEQFF. The CDR3 nucleotides are TGTGCCAGCAGCTTAAATACGGAGCAGTTCTTC.

For this clonotype: Because the CDR3's place on the DNA is in doubt, the DNA is left out and the CDR3 is given as listed by TCRdb. The chain recombines TRBV12-1 with TRBJ2-4; the table's TRBD2 call for D was not verified on the DNA. TRBV12-1 is termed a pseudogene. The CDR3 is 19 residues long, counting both termini. The CDR3 loop is CASSFVASGSPRAKNIQYF.

V and J are TRBV29-1 and TRBJ2-1; 8 positions agree with TRBD2. CDR3 size: 14 residues. From germline, CDR1 is SQVTM and CDR2 ANQGSEA. V lost 2 bases, J lost 0 bases, and 0 bases stayed unmatched. As DNA, the CDR3 is TGCAGCGTTGAAAGCGGGAGCTCCTACAATGAGCAGTTCTTC. This translates into CSVESGSSYNEQFF.

The CDR3 sequence: CASSHGAGEGYTF. Written as DNA, the CDR3 is TGTGCCAGCAGCCATGGGGCAGGAGAAGGCTACACCTTC. The V call is TRBV7-2, the J call TRBJ1-2; perhaps TRBD1 as D (5 bases). V lost 5 bases, J lost 8 bases, and 15 bases lay in between. CDR1 SGHTA and CDR2 FQGNSA come from the germline V gene. CDR3 length: 13 amino acids.

This clonotype has more than one count but fewer than ten. The chain employs TRBV5-1 and TRBJ2-7; 8 positions match TRBD1. V was pared by 6 bases and J by 4 bases, with 12 bases of the junction left unmatched. CDR3 length: 15 residues. The V gene's germline CDR1 is SGHRS and CDR2 YFSETQ. The CDR3 here is CASTPLGQAEYEQYF. CDR3 coding DNA: TGCGCCAGCACCCCATTGGGACAGGCGGAGTACGAGCAGTACTTC.

This chain connects TRBV29-1 to TRBJ2-6; 10 nucleotides line up with TRBD1. The CDR3 contains 16 residues. From germline, CDR1 is SQVTM and CDR2 ANQGSEA. V gave up 6 bases and J gave up 2 bases; unmatched junction bases: 7. The CDR3 reads CSVTGGILAGANVLTF. In DNA, the CDR3 is TGCAGCGTGACAGGGGGCATCCTAGCTGGGGCCAACGTCCTGACTTTC.